The 23 T cell receptor beta chains given below trace back to one sample, sequenced in a study of control samples from healthy donors and cancer patients (dated by TCRdb to the early 2020s). Library preparation employed the immunoSEQ multiplex PCR assay. In TCRdb, the immuneACCESS table is reduced to in-frame sequences with V and J assigned. These tables do not hold every clone; where another copy was compared, an unresolved V gene accounts for under half, and the others remain unexplained. The sample table contains more than 85,000 clones; only one count was recorded for 80% to 90% of them. Of the sample, about 13% is held by the ten largest clones. Sequenced material: blood. These receptors were taken from a woman in her forties or fifties in good health.

The rearrangement links TRBV7-9 to TRBJ2-7; TRBD1 is a possible D gene (5 bases). The CDR3 has 14 amino acids. The germline V and J ends were trimmed by 1 base and 5 bases, with 12 bases remaining between them. The germline CDR1 and CDR2 sequences are SEHNR and FQNEAQ (reference sequence). This CDR3 reads CASSLDSGPHEQYF. For the CDR3, the DNA is TGTGCCAGCAGCTTAGACTCAGGGCCCCACGAGCAGTACTTC.

The gene calls are TRBV9 and TRBJ2-7; D is perhaps TRBD1 or TRBD2 (5 bases each). Germline values: CDR1 SGDLS, CDR2 YYNGEE. The CDR3 is made up of 15 amino acids. Trimming removed 0 bases from V and 2 bases from J, with 12 bases in between. The DNA for the CDR3 is TGTGCCAGCAGCGTAGGGGCAGGGACCACCTACGAGCAGTACTTC. Translated: CASSVGAGTTYEQYF. Together with reference TRBV9 and TRBJ2-7, the CDR3 gives the full variable domain: DSGVTQTPKHLITATGQRVTLRCSPRSGDLSVYWYQQSLDQGLQFLIQYYNGEERAKGNILERFSAQQFPDLHSELNLSSLELGDSALYFCASSVGAGTTYEQYFGPGTRLTVT.

A single count supports this clone. The chain links TRBV4-1 to TRBJ2-7, with TRBD1 matching over 7 bases. The CDR3 is 14 amino acids. Germline V CDR1 and CDR2: MGHRA, YSYEKL. The V gene end was trimmed by 4 bases and the J gene end by 4 bases; junction bases not matched to a gene: 7. In DNA, the CDR3 is TGCGCCAGCAGCCCCGGACAGGCCTCGTACGAGCAGTACTTC. The encoded protein is CASSPGQASYEQYF.

The chain employs TRBV29-1 and TRBJ2-6, with TRBD1 matching over 7 bases. From germline, CDR1 is SQVTM and CDR2 ANQGSEA. After removal of 6 bases from V and 2 bases from J, the junction contained 7 bases not matched to a gene. CDR3 length: 15 amino acids. The chain's CDR3 is CSVMGDRTGANVLTF. The CDR3 region has the DNA TGCAGCGTCATGGGGGACAGAACTGGGGCCAACGTCCTGACTTTC. The full variable domain, completed using reference TRBV29-1 and TRBJ2-6, is SAVISQKPSRDICQRGTSLTIQCQVDSQVTMMFWYRQQPGQSLTLIATANQGSEATYESGFVIDKFPISRPNLTFSTLTVSNMSPEDSSIYLCSVMGDRTGANVLTFGAGSRLTVL.

V is TRBV5-4 and J is TRBJ2-5; 8 positions match TRBD2. J was trimmed by 1 base and V by 4 bases; bases with no gene match: 6. CDR1 is SGHNT, CDR2 YYREEE, per germline (reference sequence). This CDR3 is 15 amino acids long. The CDR3 here is CASSITSGSQETQYF. The CDR3 DNA sequence: TGTGCCAGCAGCATTACTAGCGGAAGCCAAGAGACCCAGTACTTC.

This chain uses TRBV6-4 with TRBJ2-1; TRBD2 aligns across 12 bases. CDR1 is MRHNA and CDR2 is SNTAGT in the germline V gene. CDR3 size: 17 residues. J lost 2 bases, V lost 4 bases, and 6 bases had no gene match. Here the CDR3 reads CASSVASGGATYNEQFF. In DNA, the CDR3 is TGTGCCAGCAGTGTGGCTAGCGGGGGGGCCACCTACAATGAGCAGTTCTTC.

Many counts were recorded for this clone. The genes are TRBV7-8 and TRBJ1-5; D may be TRBD1 (6 bases). The CDR3 runs to 15 residues. CDR1 is SGHVS and CDR2 is FQNEAQ in the germline V gene. V shed 1 base and J shed 6 bases, with 13 bases lying between them. The CDR3 sequence: CASSLERGASQPQHF. The CDR3, as DNA: TGTGCCAGCAGCTTAGAGAGGGGGGCCAGTCAGCCCCAGCATTTT. Full variable domain (outside the CDR3, taken from reference TRBV7-8 and TRBJ1-5): GAGVSQSPRYKVAKRGQDVALRCDPISGHVSLFWYQQALGQGPEFLTYFQNEAQLDKSGLPSDRFFAERPEGSVSTLKIQRTQQEDSAVYLCASSLERGASQPQHFGDGTRLSIL.

The chain is built from TRBV15 and TRBJ1-1; 10 bases are a match to TRBD1. Germline CDR1 is LNHNV and CDR2 is YYDKDF (reference sequence). Trimming cost V 7 bases and J 1 base; bases outside gene matches: 6. This CDR3 is 15 amino acids long. The CDR3 region has the DNA TGTGCCACCAAACCGAGGACAGGGGGGAACACTGAAGCTTTCTTT. Translated, it gives CATKPRTGGNTEAFF.

DNA of the CDR3: TGTGCCTGGACTTGGCAGGGCCAATTCTATGGCTACACCTTC. It specifies CAWTWQGQFYGYTF. The chain recombines TRBV30 with TRBJ1-2; D possibly corresponds to TRBD1 (5 bases). The CDR3 is 14 residues long. Germline V gives CDR1 GTSNPN, CDR2 SVGIG (reference sequence). Trimming removed 4 bases at V and 4 bases at J, with 16 bases between.

The chain couples TRBV5-1 to TRBJ2-7; no definite D call. The ends were cut back, 4 bases at V and 5 bases at J, with 19 bases in the middle. The CDR3 runs 15 residues. The germline V gene encodes CDR1 SGHRS and CDR2 YFSETQ. CDR3 residues: CASSVTIIGDNEQYF. The CDR3 DNA is TGCGCCAGCAGCGTGACAATCATTGGGGATAACGAGCAGTACTTC.

This sequence joins TRBV6-5 and TRBJ2-3; D gene uncertain. The V and J ends lost 4 bases and 6 bases respectively, with 11 bases between them. The germline CDR1 and CDR2 sequences are MNHEY and SVGAGI. This CDR3 has 13 amino acids. DNA for the CDR3: TGTGCCAGCAGTTCGGACGGCATGGATACGCAGTATTTT. Its translation is CASSSDGMDTQYF.

This clone was counted between two and nine times. The chain employs TRBV5-6 and TRBJ2-7; D assignment may be TRBD1 or TRBD2 (5 bases each). The germline V gene encodes CDR1 SGHDT and CDR2 YYEEEE. V lost 4 bases to trimming and J lost 2 bases, with 13 bases between them. This CDR3 region has 14 residues. CDR3 DNA sequence: TGTGCCAGCAGCCCGACGGGGCGGCCCTACGAGCAGTACTTC. Translating it yields CASSPTGRPYEQYF.

The genes are TRBV19 and TRBJ2-6; TRBD1 agrees at 10 bases. The J segment lost 0 bases and the V segment lost 6 bases, leaving 5 bases of the junction unmatched. The CDR3 loop spans 17 amino acids. Germline V gives CDR1 LNHDA, CDR2 SQIVND (reference sequence). CDR3 sequence (DNA): TGTGCCAGTAGAGACAGGGGGCGTATCTCTGGGGCCAACGTCCTGACTTTC. Encoded protein: CASRDRGRISGANVLTF. Full variable domain (missing parts from reference TRBV19 and TRBJ2-6): DGGITQSPKYLFRKEGQNVTLSCEQNLNHDAMYWYRQDPGQGLRLIYYSQIVNDFQKGDIAEGYSVSREKKESFPLTVTSAQKNPTAFYLCASRDRGRISGANVLTFGAGSRLTVL.

The rearrangement uses TRBV29-1 and TRBJ1-2; D remains ambiguous. The CDR3 runs to 12 residues. Trimming stripped 8 bases from V and 1 base from J, with 11 bases between. CDR1 and CDR2 (germline): SQVTM, ANQGSEA. The CDR3 sequence is CSTAQVNYGYTF. CDR3 nucleotides: TGCAGCACTGCCCAGGTTAACTATGGCTACACCTTC.

The chain joins TRBV11-3 to TRBJ1-2; 7 nucleotides match TRBD1. The CDR3 extends over 14 amino acids. Germline CDR1 SGHNT, CDR2 YENEEA. The trim removed 1 base at V and 6 bases at J, leaving 5 bases unmatched. CDR3 DNA sequence: TGTGCCAGCAGCTTAGGAACAGGGGATCATGGCTACACCTTC. Protein product: CASSLGTGDHGYTF.

This chain joins TRBV7-3 and TRBJ2-3; 12 bases match TRBD2. This CDR3 comprises 16 residues. The junction had 6 bases not matched to a gene; V was cut back by 4 bases and J by 4 bases. Per germline, CDR1 SGHTA and CDR2 FQGTGA. The CDR3, as DNA: TGTGCCAGCAGCTCACCCGGGACTAGCGGGTCAGATACGCAGTATTTT. It codes for CASSSPGTSGSDTQYF.

V and J are TRBV9 and TRBJ1-5; 10 positions match TRBD1. The CDR3 has 13 residues. In germline, CDR1 is SGDLS, CDR2 YYNGEE. In nucleotides, the CDR3 is TGTGCGGCGCGACAGGGGGCCGGTCAGCCCCAGCATTTT. Translating gives CAARQGAGQPQHF.

This rearrangement joins TRBV21-1 to TRBJ2-4; the D segment call TRBD2 is taken from the table without a DNA check. TRBV21-1 is shown as a pseudogene. The CDR3 runs 12 residues. The DNA of the CDR3 is TGTGCCAGCAGCATTCCGGGGGACATTCAGTACTTC. Its protein is CASSIPGDIQYF.

This rearrangement joins TRBV24-1 to TRBJ2-3, with TRBD2 matching over 9 bases. Losses at the gene ends were 2 bases for V and 2 bases for J; bases not matched to a gene: 7. CDR3 length: 17 residues. CDR1 and CDR2 from the germline V gene are KGHDR and SFDVKD. CDR3 coding DNA: TGTGCCACCAGTGATTCTAGTAGCGGGAGCCTCACAGATACGCAGTATTTT. It encodes CATSDSSSGSLTDTQYF.

The chain has TRBV5-4 and TRBJ2-5, with D possibly being TRBD2 (5 bases). Trimming stripped 2 bases from V and 0 bases from J, with 8 bases between. The CDR3 is 14 residues long. CDR1 is SGHNT, CDR2 YYREEE, per germline (reference sequence). The CDR3 DNA reads as TGTGCCAGCAGCTTACGGCGGGACCAAGAGACCCAGTACTTC. It encodes CASSLRRDQETQYF.

The chain is built from TRBV19 and TRBJ1-4, with TRBD1 matching 7 bases. The CDR3 consists of 16 residues. The V gene's germline CDR1 is LNHDA and CDR2 SQIVND (reference sequence). Unmatched junction bases numbered 14, after V lost 10 bases and J lost 3 bases. The CDR3 DNA is TGTGCCACCAAAAACGCCGGGACAGCATCTAATGAAAAACTGTTTTTT. It is translated as CATKNAGTASNEKLFF.

In this sample, this clone turned up a few times. This sequence joins TRBV5-4 and TRBJ2-6; no reliable D call. The length of the CDR3 is 15 residues. V dropped 4 bases and J dropped 0 bases, with 8 bases sitting between them. Germline CDR1 SGHNT, CDR2 YYREEE (reference sequence). CDR3: CASSTVYSGANVLTF. For the CDR3, the DNA is TGTGCCAGCAGCACGGTCTACTCTGGGGCCAACGTCCTGACTTTC.

Points on this clone: The sample contains more than one DNA sequence encoding this CDR3. The V and J genes are TRBV3-1 (or the pseudogene TRBV3-2) and TRBJ2-3; D gene uncertain. This CDR3 spans 12 amino acids. V was pared by 3 bases and J by 3 bases, with 4 bases between. Germline lookup yields CDR1 LGHDT and CDR2 YNNKEL (reference sequence). The CDR3 sequence is CASSHRTDTQYF. The CDR3 DNA reads TGTGCCAGCAGCCACCGGACAGATACGCAGTATTTT.